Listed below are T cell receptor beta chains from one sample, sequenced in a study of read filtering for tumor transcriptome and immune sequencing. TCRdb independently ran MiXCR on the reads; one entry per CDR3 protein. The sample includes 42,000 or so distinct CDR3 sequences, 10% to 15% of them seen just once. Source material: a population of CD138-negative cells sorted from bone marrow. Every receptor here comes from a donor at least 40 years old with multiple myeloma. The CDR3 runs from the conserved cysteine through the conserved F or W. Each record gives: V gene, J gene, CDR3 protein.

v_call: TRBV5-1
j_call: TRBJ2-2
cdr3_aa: CASRLAAGVTGELFF

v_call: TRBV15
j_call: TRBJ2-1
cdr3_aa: CATSRGGSSYNEQFF

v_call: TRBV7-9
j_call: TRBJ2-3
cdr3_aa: CASSLVGLSTDTQYF

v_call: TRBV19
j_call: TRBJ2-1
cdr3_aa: CATRVSNNEQFF

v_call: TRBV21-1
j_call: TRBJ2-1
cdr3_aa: CASSTKLDPGTSGHNEQFF

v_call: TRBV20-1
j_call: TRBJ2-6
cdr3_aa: CSARPRTGADALTF

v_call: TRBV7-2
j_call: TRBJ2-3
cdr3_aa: CASSLYPSGRTDTQYF

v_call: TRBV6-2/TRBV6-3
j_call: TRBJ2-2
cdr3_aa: CASKTLEGLGELFF

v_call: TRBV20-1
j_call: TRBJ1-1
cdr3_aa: CSARDRALNTEAFF

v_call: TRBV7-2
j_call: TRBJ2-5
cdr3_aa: CASSPVSGRSKETQYF

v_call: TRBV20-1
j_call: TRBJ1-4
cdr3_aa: CSARTDFEKRFF

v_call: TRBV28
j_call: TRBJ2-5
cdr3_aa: CASSPYREETQYF

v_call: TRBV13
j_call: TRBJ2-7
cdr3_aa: CASSSLYEEQYF

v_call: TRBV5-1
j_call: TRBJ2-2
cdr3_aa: CASSPGLAAGELFF

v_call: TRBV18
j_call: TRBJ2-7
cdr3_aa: CASSPTSGYYEQYF

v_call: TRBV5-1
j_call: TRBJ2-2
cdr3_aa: CASSAGQTNTGELFF

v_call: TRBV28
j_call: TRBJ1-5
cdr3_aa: CASKDRGSQPQHF

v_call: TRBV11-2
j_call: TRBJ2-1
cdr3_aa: CANSLALAVAYNEQFF

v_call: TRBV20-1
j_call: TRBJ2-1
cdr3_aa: CSASGLAGSNEQFF

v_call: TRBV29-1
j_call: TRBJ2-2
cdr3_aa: CSVGLDQVRELFF

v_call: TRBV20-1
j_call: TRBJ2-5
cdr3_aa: CSAPPGPGETQYF

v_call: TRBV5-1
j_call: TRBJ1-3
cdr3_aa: CASSPPGGLGNTIYF

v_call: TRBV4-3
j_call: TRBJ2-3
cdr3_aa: CASSPSPGSGSGDTQYF

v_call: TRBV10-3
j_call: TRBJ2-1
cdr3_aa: CAISESLLAGTNEQFF

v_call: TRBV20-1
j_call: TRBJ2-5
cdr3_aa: CSATRTSGRAGETQYF

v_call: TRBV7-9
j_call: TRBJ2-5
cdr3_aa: CASRSDLQETQYF

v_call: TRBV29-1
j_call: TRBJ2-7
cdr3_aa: CSVDTFGTQGSYEQYF

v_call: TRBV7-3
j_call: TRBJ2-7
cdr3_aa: CASSSTSGTSGRAYEQYF

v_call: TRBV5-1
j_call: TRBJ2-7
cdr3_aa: CASSLRGFGQGAHEQYF

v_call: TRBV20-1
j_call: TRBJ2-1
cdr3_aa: CSARDLGGTSGTSGQFF

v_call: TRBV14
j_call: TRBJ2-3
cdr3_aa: CASSQGDTDTQYF

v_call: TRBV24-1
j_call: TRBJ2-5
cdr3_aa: CATSDYRPSGEPQETQYF

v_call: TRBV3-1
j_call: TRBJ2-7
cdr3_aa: CASSQDPGRGSYEQYF

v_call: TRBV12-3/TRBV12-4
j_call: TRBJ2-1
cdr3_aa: CASIYLAGVRNEQFF

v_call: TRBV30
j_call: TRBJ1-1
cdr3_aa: CAWSLLFSEAFF

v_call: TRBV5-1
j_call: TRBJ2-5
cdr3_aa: CASSHGSGIRETQYF

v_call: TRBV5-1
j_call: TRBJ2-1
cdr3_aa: CASIPGTSNNEQFF

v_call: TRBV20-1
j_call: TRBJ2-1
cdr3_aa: CSARDERLQFF

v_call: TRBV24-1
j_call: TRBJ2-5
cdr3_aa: CATSDLQLPWETQYF

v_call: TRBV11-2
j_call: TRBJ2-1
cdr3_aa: CASSFHLTDNEQFF

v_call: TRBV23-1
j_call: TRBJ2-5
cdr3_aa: CASSQNWRQGEKETQYF

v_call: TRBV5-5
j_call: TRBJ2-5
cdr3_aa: CASSPRETQYF

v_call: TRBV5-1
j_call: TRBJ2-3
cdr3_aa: CASSGTSLSTDTQYF